A selection of T cell receptor beta chains follows, all from one sample in a study of T cell repertoires in cytomegalovirus infection. No antigen has been assigned to these receptors. TCRdb reprocessed the reads with MiXCR, giving one entry per CDR3 protein. The repertoire has roughly 160,000 distinct CDR3 sequences, less than 25% of them found once; the top ten carry about 25%. The sample in question was CD8+ T cells from cultured PBMCs, obtained from culture after CMV antigen stimulation. All receptors come from a human donor in good health (CMV status not recorded). Some clones in this sample may be carry-over from other donors' samples. CDR3s include the opening cysteine and the closing phenylalanine or tryptophan. A D gene is named only where the DNA matches it firmly. Some rows mark clone size as missing; the rest say once, few, many or name a class of expanded clone.

cdr3_nt: TGCGCCAGCAGCCGCCCGGGACAGGGTGATTTGGGCTCTGGAAACACCATATATTTT
cdr3_aa: CASSRPGQGDLGSGNTIYF
j_call: TRBJ1-3
v_call: TRBV4-1
clone_size: few
d_call: TRBD1

cdr3_nt: TGCGCCAGCAGCCTTTCGACTGCGAACACTGAAGCTTTCTTT
cdr3_aa: CASSLSTANTEAFF
j_call: TRBJ1-1
v_call: TRBV4-3
clone_size: many
d_call: .

cdr3_nt: TGTGCCAGCGCGCCGGGAGGCCTTTACAATGAGCAGTTCTTC
cdr3_aa: CASAPGGLYNEQFF
j_call: TRBJ2-1
v_call: TRBV11-1
clone_size: few
d_call: TRBD2

cdr3_nt: TGTGCCAGCAGCCAAGGACTACATCAGCCCCAGCATTTT
cdr3_aa: CASSQGLHQPQHF
j_call: TRBJ1-5
v_call: TRBV27
clone_size: few
d_call: .

cdr3_nt: TGTGCCAGCAGCTTAGCGCAGGGGGCGCCGGCTAATGAAAAACTGTTTTTT
cdr3_aa: CASSLAQGAPANEKLFF
j_call: TRBJ1-4
v_call: TRBV7-6
clone_size: .
d_call: TRBD1

cdr3_nt: TGTGCTAGTGGTTTGGCCGGACTAGCGGGAAGGGAGCAGTACTTC
cdr3_aa: CASGLAGLAGREQYF
j_call: TRBJ2-7
v_call: TRBV12-5
clone_size: few
d_call: TRBD2

cdr3_nt: TGTGCCAGCAGCCGGGCAGAGAACACTGAAGCTTTCTTT
cdr3_aa: CASSRAENTEAFF
j_call: TRBJ1-1
v_call: TRBV13
clone_size: .
d_call: .

cdr3_nt: TGTGCCAGCTGGAAGATCGGCAATGAGCAGTTCTTC
cdr3_aa: CASWKIGNEQFF
j_call: TRBJ2-1
v_call: TRBV7-6
clone_size: few
d_call: .

cdr3_nt: TGTGCCAGCAGCTTAGGGACAGGGGGCTTTGAAGCTTTCTTT
cdr3_aa: CASSLGTGGFEAFF
j_call: TRBJ1-1
v_call: TRBV11-2
clone_size: few
d_call: TRBD1

cdr3_nt: TGTGCCAGCAAGGAGCGACGGAACACCGGGGAGCTGTTTTTT
cdr3_aa: CASKERRNTGELFF
j_call: TRBJ2-2
v_call: TRBV6-1
clone_size: .
d_call: .

cdr3_nt: TGTGCCAGCAGCTTAGGGGGACTAGCGGGGGGGCGCGAGACCCAGTACTTC
cdr3_aa: CASSLGGLAGGRETQYF
j_call: TRBJ2-5
v_call: TRBV7-2
clone_size: many
d_call: TRBD2

cdr3_nt: TGTGCAAGCAGCCCCCCCGAGGCAGGCGAGAACACCGGGGAGCCGTTTTTT
cdr3_aa: CASSPPEAGENTGEPFF
j_call: TRBJ2-2
v_call: TRBV7-9
clone_size: .
d_call: .

cdr3_nt: TGTGCCAGCAGCTTTTGGGCCAGCGGGGGCTATCGAACAACCGGGGAGCTGTTTTTT
cdr3_aa: CASSFWASGGYRTTGELFF
j_call: TRBJ2-2
v_call: TRBV7-2
clone_size: .
d_call: TRBD2

cdr3_nt: TGTGCCAGCAGCTCCCAGGGGACAGATACGCAGTATTTT
cdr3_aa: CASSSQGTDTQYF
j_call: TRBJ2-3
v_call: TRBV7-2
clone_size: .
d_call: .

cdr3_nt: TGTGCCAGCAGCTTAGCCAGGGCTTTGAACACTGAAGCTTTCTTT
cdr3_aa: CASSLARALNTEAFF
j_call: TRBJ1-1
v_call: TRBV7-6
clone_size: few
d_call: .

cdr3_nt: TGCGCCAGCAGTGAGTCAAGCTCCACAGATACGCAGTATTTT
cdr3_aa: CASSESSSTDTQYF
j_call: TRBJ2-3
v_call: TRBV10-2
clone_size: .
d_call: .

cdr3_nt: TGTGCCAGCAGCTTCGGGACAGGCTCACCCCTCCACTTT
cdr3_aa: CASSFGTGSPLHF
j_call: TRBJ1-6
v_call: TRBV5-6
clone_size: few
d_call: TRBD1

cdr3_nt: TGTGCCAGCAGCGATTCCCGTACAGATACGCAGTATTTT
cdr3_aa: CASSDSRTDTQYF
j_call: TRBJ2-3
v_call: TRBV27
clone_size: .
d_call: .

cdr3_nt: TGTGCCAGCAGCTTAAGGTCAGGACTACCTTACACCGGGGAGCTGTTTTTT
cdr3_aa: CASSLRSGLPYTGELFF
j_call: TRBJ2-2
v_call: TRBV7-2
clone_size: few
d_call: .

cdr3_nt: TGTGCCAGCAGTGAAGACCAGAGGGGGTTACTTAATTCACCCCTCCACTTT
cdr3_aa: CASSEDQRGLLNSPLHF
j_call: TRBJ1-6
v_call: TRBV25-1
clone_size: few
d_call: .

cdr3_nt: TGTGCTAGTGGTTTGGAGGGCCAGCAAGGGCCCCAGCATTTT
cdr3_aa: CASGLEGQQGPQHF
j_call: TRBJ1-5
v_call: TRBV12-5
clone_size: .
d_call: .

cdr3_nt: TGTGCCAGCAGTTTATTTCCAAGGGGAGTCGGGGAGCAGTTCTTC
cdr3_aa: CASSLFPRGVGEQFF
j_call: TRBJ2-1
v_call: TRBV12-3/TRBV12-4
clone_size: few
d_call: .

cdr3_nt: TGTGCCAGCAGTTACACCTATTTCAATGAGCAGTTCTTC
cdr3_aa: CASSYTYFNEQFF
j_call: TRBJ2-1
v_call: TRBV6-5
clone_size: many
d_call: .

cdr3_nt: TGTGCCAGCACTTACCAAGGACACCCGCGAAGGTTGACTGAAGCTTTCTTT
cdr3_aa: CASTYQGHPRRLTEAFF
j_call: TRBJ1-1
v_call: TRBV6-2/TRBV6-3
clone_size: .
d_call: .

cdr3_nt: TGTGCCAGCAGTGGGGACAGGACAAATAATTCACCCCTCCACTTT
cdr3_aa: CASSGDRTNNSPLHF
j_call: TRBJ1-6
v_call: TRBV2
clone_size: many
d_call: TRBD1

cdr3_nt: TGTGCCAGTCGACAGGGGGCATTTGAAAAACTGTTTTTT
cdr3_aa: CASRQGAFEKLFF
j_call: TRBJ1-4
v_call: TRBV6-5
clone_size: few
d_call: TRBD1

cdr3_nt: TGTGCCAGCAGCCGAGGGTTTAGCAATCAGCCCCAGCATTTT
cdr3_aa: CASSRGFSNQPQHF
j_call: TRBJ1-5
v_call: TRBV27
clone_size: many
d_call: .

cdr3_nt: TGTGCCAGCAGTGAAGGTAGTCGGGGGGGCCAAGAGACCCAGTACTTC
cdr3_aa: CASSEGSRGGQETQYF
j_call: TRBJ2-5
v_call: TRBV25-1
clone_size: .
d_call: TRBD2

cdr3_nt: TGTGCCAGCAGTCGCAGCCACGGCAATTCACCCCTCCACTTT
cdr3_aa: CASSRSHGNSPLHF
j_call: TRBJ1-6
v_call: TRBV12-3/TRBV12-4
clone_size: .
d_call: .

cdr3_nt: TGTGCCAGCAGCTCCCTAGCGGGTTCGGCCTACAATGAGCAGTTCTTC
cdr3_aa: CASSSLAGSAYNEQFF
j_call: TRBJ2-1
v_call: TRBV7-8
clone_size: .
d_call: TRBD2

cdr3_nt: TGTGCCAGCACCATCCGACCTACAGGTAACAATGAGCAGTTCTTC
cdr3_aa: CASTIRPTGNNEQFF
j_call: TRBJ2-1
v_call: TRBV6-2/TRBV6-3
clone_size: .
d_call: .

cdr3_nt: TGTGCCAGCAGCTTAAATCGGGTCGCGTATAATTCACCCCTCCACTTT
cdr3_aa: CASSLNRVAYNSPLHF
j_call: TRBJ1-6
v_call: TRBV7-2
clone_size: .
d_call: .

cdr3_nt: TGTGCCAGCAGGAGGGACAGATCCTCCTACAATGAGCAGTTCTTC
cdr3_aa: CASRRDRSSYNEQFF
j_call: TRBJ2-1
v_call: TRBV12-3/TRBV12-4
clone_size: .
d_call: TRBD1

cdr3_nt: TGTGCCAGCAGCTTAGAAGGACGCCCGGACAATGAGCAGTTCTTC
cdr3_aa: CASSLEGRPDNEQFF
j_call: TRBJ2-1
v_call: TRBV13
clone_size: few
d_call: .

cdr3_nt: TGTGCCAGCAGCGCCATTGGCCCGACAAACACCGGGGAGCTGTTTTTT
cdr3_aa: CASSAIGPTNTGELFF
j_call: TRBJ2-2
v_call: TRBV7-2
clone_size: .
d_call: .

cdr3_nt: TGTGCCAGTAGTCCCGAAGGGGCTCAGGGGAGCAATCAGCCCCAGCATTTT
cdr3_aa: CASSPEGAQGSNQPQHF
j_call: TRBJ1-5
v_call: TRBV19
clone_size: .
d_call: .

cdr3_nt: TGTGCCAGCAGCTCTAGACTCGTGAATCAGCCCCAGCATTTT
cdr3_aa: CASSSRLVNQPQHF
j_call: TRBJ1-5
v_call: TRBV7-8
clone_size: few
d_call: .

cdr3_nt: TGTGCCACCAGCAGAGACCTGCAGGGCACTAATGAAAAACTGTTTTTT
cdr3_aa: CATSRDLQGTNEKLFF
j_call: TRBJ1-4
v_call: TRBV15
clone_size: few
d_call: .

cdr3_nt: TGTGCCAGCAGCTTATCCGCGAGACAACCAAATTCACCCCTCCACTTT
cdr3_aa: CASSLSARQPNSPLHF
j_call: TRBJ1-6
v_call: TRBV7-2
clone_size: few
d_call: .

cdr3_nt: TGTGCCAGCAGTCTGATCGGGGGCACTGAAGCTTTCTTT
cdr3_aa: CASSLIGGTEAFF
j_call: TRBJ1-1
v_call: TRBV6-1
clone_size: few
d_call: .

cdr3_nt: TGTGCCAGCAGCTCAGCAGAGGGGAAAGAGACCCAGTACTTC
cdr3_aa: CASSSAEGKETQYF
j_call: TRBJ2-5
v_call: TRBV7-6
clone_size: once
d_call: .

cdr3_nt: TGCAGTGCCCCCAGACTAGCGGGGGCCTACAATGAGCAGTTCTTC
cdr3_aa: CSAPRLAGAYNEQFF
j_call: TRBJ2-1
v_call: TRBV20-1
clone_size: few
d_call: TRBD2

cdr3_nt: TGTGCCAGCAGTTTAGCTGGTCTCAGGGGGAACACTGAAGCTTTCTTT
cdr3_aa: CASSLAGLRGNTEAFF
j_call: TRBJ1-1
v_call: TRBV27
clone_size: .
d_call: .

cdr3_nt: TGTGCCAGCAGTGACTCGATTGGCCAGCCCCAGCATTTT
cdr3_aa: CASSDSIGQPQHF
j_call: TRBJ1-5
v_call: TRBV6-4
clone_size: .
d_call: .

cdr3_nt: TGCGCCAGCAGCTTAATTGCAGGCGCTACCGATACGCAGTATTTT
cdr3_aa: CASSLIAGATDTQYF
j_call: TRBJ2-3
v_call: TRBV7-8
clone_size: .
d_call: .

cdr3_nt: TGTGCCAGCAGCTTAAGGCAGGGGCGCCAAGAGACCCAGTACTTC
cdr3_aa: CASSLRQGRQETQYF
j_call: TRBJ2-5
v_call: TRBV7-2
clone_size: few
d_call: .

cdr3_nt: TGTGCCAGCAGTGGACAGGCTCTCCCCTACGAGCAGTACTTC
cdr3_aa: CASSGQALPYEQYF
j_call: TRBJ2-7
v_call: TRBV12-3/TRBV12-4
clone_size: .
d_call: TRBD1

cdr3_nt: TGTGCCAGCAGCTTAGACGCCTTAGGCAATGAGCAGTTCTTC
cdr3_aa: CASSLDALGNEQFF
j_call: TRBJ2-1
v_call: TRBV7-2
clone_size: .
d_call: .

cdr3_nt: TGTGCCAGCAGCTTAGAGGGTCTAGCGGGAGCGAACACCGGGGAGCTGTTTTTT
cdr3_aa: CASSLEGLAGANTGELFF
j_call: TRBJ2-2
v_call: TRBV7-8
clone_size: .
d_call: TRBD2

cdr3_nt: TGCGCCAGCAGTGAGAGGGGGGACAGAGACAATGAGCAGTTCTTC
cdr3_aa: CASSERGDRDNEQFF
j_call: TRBJ2-1
v_call: TRBV10-2
clone_size: .
d_call: .

cdr3_nt: TGTGCTAGCAGCCCCGGGGGTAGCCTCGGCTCCTACAATGAGCAGTTCTTC
cdr3_aa: CASSPGGSLGSYNEQFF
j_call: TRBJ2-1
v_call: TRBV7-7
clone_size: .
d_call: .

cdr3_nt: TGTGCCAGCAGCCCCCGGACTAGCGGGGGGGAGGATGAGCAGTTCTTC
cdr3_aa: CASSPRTSGGEDEQFF
j_call: TRBJ2-1
v_call: TRBV7-2
clone_size: .
d_call: TRBD2

cdr3_nt: TGTGCCAGCAGCTTAGGGGGAATATCGGATACGCAGTATTTT
cdr3_aa: CASSLGGISDTQYF
j_call: TRBJ2-3
v_call: TRBV7-8
clone_size: many
d_call: .

cdr3_nt: TGTGCCAGCAGCTTGCGCGGGGGAATCGGGAATCAGCCCCAGCATTTT
cdr3_aa: CASSLRGGIGNQPQHF
j_call: TRBJ1-5
v_call: TRBV5-5
clone_size: .
d_call: .

cdr3_nt: TGTGCCAGCAGCTTAGATATGAGGGCCAAAAACATTCAGTACTTC
cdr3_aa: CASSLDMRAKNIQYF
j_call: TRBJ2-4
v_call: TRBV7-8
clone_size: .
d_call: .

cdr3_nt: TGTGCCAGCAGGCCACAGGGGCTTAATGAAAAACTGTTTTTT
cdr3_aa: CASRPQGLNEKLFF
j_call: TRBJ1-4
v_call: TRBV7-2
clone_size: few
d_call: TRBD1

cdr3_nt: TGTGCCAGCAGCTTTTCAGGGGGCGCGGATGGCTACACCTTC
cdr3_aa: CASSFSGGADGYTF
j_call: TRBJ1-2
v_call: TRBV7-2
clone_size: .
d_call: TRBD1

cdr3_nt: TGCGCCAGCAGCCTCCCACAGGGGGCTATGACAGATACGCAGTATTTT
cdr3_aa: CASSLPQGAMTDTQYF
j_call: TRBJ2-3
v_call: TRBV5-1
clone_size: few
d_call: TRBD1

cdr3_nt: TGTGCCAGCAGTGAACTGCGCGGGCAAGAGACCCAGTACTTC
cdr3_aa: CASSELRGQETQYF
j_call: TRBJ2-5
v_call: TRBV6-1
clone_size: .
d_call: .

cdr3_nt: TGTGCCAGCTCGCCCGGGACAGACTTTTATAGCAATCAGCCCCAGCATTTT
cdr3_aa: CASSPGTDFYSNQPQHF
j_call: TRBJ1-5
v_call: TRBV18
clone_size: .
d_call: TRBD1